This T cell receptor (beta chain) originates from a study of blood T cell repertoires in COVID-19. Study at large: The United States, Italy and Spain provided the acute and convalescent COVID-19 samples.

The study drew participants aged about 18 to 89 years from some 24 US areas. Authors' processing steps: The authors estimated nucleated cell counts from reference gene primer amplification. Measured with immunoSEQ multiplex PCR; TCRdb has only the in-frame clones, and not every one. The V and J calls and clone size come from that table; D and trimming were worked out from the DNA. In the table there are 250,000 to 300,000 clones, 86% of which are singletons. The V gene's germline CDR1 is SGHRS and CDR2 YFSETQ. Trimming cost V 5 bases and J 3 bases; bases outside gene matches: 4. The CDR3 has 13 amino acids.

The sample was PBMCs or T cells enriched from blood (not recorded which). This clonotype was obtained from a man between 18 and 35 years old who had recovered from COVID-19. V and J are TRBV5-1 and TRBJ1-2; 7 bases agree with TRBD1. This chain's CDR3 is CASRGGGDYGYTF. In nucleotides, the CDR3 is TGCGCCAGCAGAGGAGGGGGCGACTATGGCTACACCTTC.